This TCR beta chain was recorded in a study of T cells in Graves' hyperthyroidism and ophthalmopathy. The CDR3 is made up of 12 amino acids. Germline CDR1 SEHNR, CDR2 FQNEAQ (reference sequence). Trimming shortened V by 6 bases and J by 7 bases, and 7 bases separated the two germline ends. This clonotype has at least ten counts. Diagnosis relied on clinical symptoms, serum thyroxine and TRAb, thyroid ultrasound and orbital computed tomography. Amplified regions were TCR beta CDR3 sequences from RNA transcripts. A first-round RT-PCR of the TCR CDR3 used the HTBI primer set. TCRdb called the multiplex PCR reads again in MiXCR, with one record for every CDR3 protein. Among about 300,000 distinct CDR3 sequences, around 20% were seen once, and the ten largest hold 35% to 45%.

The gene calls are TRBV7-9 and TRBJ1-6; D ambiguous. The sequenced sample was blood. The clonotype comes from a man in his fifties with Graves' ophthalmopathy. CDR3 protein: CASSLDNSPLHF. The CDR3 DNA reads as TGTGCCAGCAGTTTGGACAATTCACCCCTCCACTTT.